This T cell receptor beta chain was identified in a study of breast tumors, draining lymph nodes, adjacent tissues. This clonotype was found many times. Its specificity is not known. One entry per CDR3 protein results from TCRdb running MiXCR on the multiplex PCR reads. Of just under 65,000 distinct CDR3 sequences listed, less than 75% are singletons. The CDR3 length is 14 residues. Trimming removed 7 bases from V and 0 bases from J, with 11 bases in between. Germline V gene sequence: CDR1 MNHNS, CDR2 SASEGT. The study, taken as a whole, reports: Compared with lymph nodes, tumors were less diverse; compared with nontumor tissue, more. Data fit most tumor T cells coming from lymph node, expanding in tumor. Luminal-like breast cancer showed significantly greater tumor-nontumor repertoire similarity than basal-like breast cancer did. That most tumor T cells come from lymph nodes remained unproven.

This chain joins TRBV6-1 and TRBJ2-3; D is uncertain. The material sequenced was breast tumor tissue. The TCR was taken from a female donor with breast cancer. Some clones in this sample may be carry-over from other donors' samples. In DNA form, the CDR3 reads TGTGCCAGCAAAGGGCGACTTAGCACAGATACGCAGTATTTT. Translated: CASKGRLSTDTQYF.